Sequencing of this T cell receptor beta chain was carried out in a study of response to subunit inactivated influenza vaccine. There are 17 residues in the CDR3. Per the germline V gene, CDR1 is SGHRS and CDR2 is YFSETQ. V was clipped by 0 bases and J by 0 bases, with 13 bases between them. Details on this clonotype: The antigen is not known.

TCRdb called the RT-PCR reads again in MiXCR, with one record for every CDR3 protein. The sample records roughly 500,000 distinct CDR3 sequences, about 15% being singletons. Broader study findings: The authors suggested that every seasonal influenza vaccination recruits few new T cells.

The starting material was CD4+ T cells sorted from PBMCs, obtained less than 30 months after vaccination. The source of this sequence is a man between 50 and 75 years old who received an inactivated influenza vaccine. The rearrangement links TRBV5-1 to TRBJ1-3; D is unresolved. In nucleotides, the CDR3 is TGCGCCAGCAGCTTGGAGGGTGGGTCCTTCTCTGGAAACACCATATATTTT. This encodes CASSLEGGSFSGNTIYF.